Shown below are 18 T cell receptor beta chains from a single sample sequenced in a study of tumor-infiltrating lymphocytes in primary liver carcinoma (dated by TCRdb to the late 2010s). Instrument on record: Illumina HiSeq 2500. A constant-region primer and ProtoScript II reverse transcriptase were used to reverse-transcribe TCRbeta-specific cDNA from roughly 480 ng total RNA. Construction of the TCRbeta libraries relied on three nested rounds of multiplex PCR, following a slightly modified ARM-PCR procedure. Multiplex TRBV1-TRBV30 forward primers and a Cbeta reverse primer were used in the first two PCR rounds, each of which was run for approximately 9 cycles. TCRdb ran its own pipeline on the public reads, namely fastp trimming at Q25 and MiXCR clone calling, and kept in-frame beta chains. All rows with the same CDR3 protein become a single entry with the most common DNA and genes. This sample comprises approximately 330,000 distinct CDR3 sequences, 65% of them detected only once. The ten top clones hold approximately 5.9% of the sample.

TRIzol reagent was used to extract blood RNA from unsorted whole blood, while the DNeasy Blood & Tissue kit provided the germline DNA. The specimen sequenced was peripheral blood. The receptors shown here come from a middle-aged man with primary liver carcinoma and hepatitis B virus infection.

For this clonotype: One end of the junction does not line up with germline, which may come from a read error. The gene calls are TRBV11-3 and TRBJ2-5, with D perhaps being TRBD1 or TRBD2 (5 bases each). In germline, CDR1 is SGHNT, CDR2 YENEEA. The CDR3 has 15 residues. CDR3 sequence: CANSLGTDAQGTQYF. The CDR3 coding sequence is TGTGCCAACAGCTTAGGGACGGACGCCCAAGGGACCCAGTACTTC.

In the case of this clonotype: This may be a read error, as it is one base from a much larger clone. CDR3 sequence reads: CACSLEPGGPREQYF. The CDR3 nucleotides are TGTGCCTGCAGCTTAGAACCGGGAGGGCCAAGGGAGCAGTACTTC. V is TRBV7-9 and J is TRBJ2-7, with 8 bases identical to TRBD2. Germline loops: CDR1 SEHNR, CDR2 FQNEAQ (reference sequence). The CDR3 has 15 amino acids.

The V and J genes are TRBV9 and TRBJ1-1; a weak D match, TRBD1 (5 bases). Germline V gene data show CDR1 as SGDLS and CDR2 as YYNGEE. The germline V and J ends were trimmed by 7 bases and 1 base, with 14 bases remaining between them. The CDR3 sequence is 14 residues long. The CDR3 is CASAGDGGNTEAFF. The CDR3 region has the DNA TGTGCCAGCGCGGGGGACGGGGGGAACACTGAAGCTTTCTTT.

Points on this clonotype: The junction departs from germline at one end; a sequencing error may be responsible. The V gene is TRBV6-6, the J gene TRBJ2-7; no reliable D call. The germline V gene has CDR1 MNHNY and CDR2 SVGAGI (reference sequence). The CDR3 has 11 amino acids. CDR3 residues: CVSSHNYEQYF. The CDR3 DNA sequence: TGTGTCAGCAGCCATAACTACGAGCAGTACTTC.

The rearrangement joins TRBV5-4 to TRBJ2-1; TRBD1 matches 9 bases. Losses at the gene ends were 4 bases for V and 3 bases for J; bases not matched to a gene: 5. This CDR3 has 15 residues. CDR1 and CDR2 (germline): SGHNT, YYREEE (reference sequence). In DNA form, the CDR3 reads TGTGCCAGCAGCGCGGGACAGGGTATCTACAATGAGCAGTTCTTC. Translated, it gives CASSAGQGIYNEQFF.

Worth noting for this clonotype: It may be a read error: a sequence one base away is much more abundant. The J gene is TRBJ2-5, the V gene TRBV10-2; possible D gene TRBD1, 6 bases. Germline CDR1 reads WSHSY; CDR2 reads SAAADI. The CDR3 is made up of 9 amino acids. This chain's CDR3 is CSSRGLKYF. CDR3 DNA sequence: TGCTCCAGCAGGGGCCTCAAGTACTTC.

As to this clonotype: Possible read error: a much larger clone is one base away. The J gene is TRBJ1-6, the V gene TRBV6-6, with 10 bases fitting TRBD1. The CDR3 loop spans 12 amino acids. CDR1 and CDR2 from the germline V gene are MNHNY and SVGAGI (reference sequence). CDR3 loop: CVSGTGDSPLHF. CDR3 coding DNA: TGTGTCTCGGGGACAGGGGATTCACCCCTCCACTTT.

Comments on this clonotype: Just one base apart from a much larger clone, this may be a read error. This chain uses TRBV12-3 or TRBV12-4 with TRBJ2-7; maybe TRBD1 (5 bases). Trimming took 6 bases from V and 5 from J, leaving 23 bases between them. This CDR3 has 16 amino acids. CDR3 sequence: CASRPAPAGLVNEQYF. The CDR3 DNA is TGTGCCAGCAGGCCCGCCCCGGCAGGGTTGGTCAACGAGCAGTACTTC.

This clonotype was seen at least ten times. The chain uses TRBV6-2 or TRBV6-3 and TRBJ1-5, with D possibly TRBD1 on 5 matching bases. Per the germline V gene, CDR1 is MNHEY and CDR2 is SVGEGT. The CDR3 runs to 14 residues. V lost 5 bases and J lost 6, with 14 bases in between. As DNA, the CDR3 is TGTGCCAGCAGTCAAACAGGATTCGGTCAGCCCCAGCATTTT. Amino acids: CASSQTGFGQPQHF.

A remark on this clonotype: The conserved final phenylalanine or tryptophan is absent from the CDR3, which likely points to a read error. This chain links TRBV6-1 with TRBJ1-2; possible D gene TRBD1, 6 bases. Germline V gene data show CDR1 as MNHNS and CDR2 as SASEGT. This CDR3 is built from 14 residues. Trimming left V 1 base short and J 8 bases short, with 14 bases between. The CDR3 reads CASSEDRGAQGYTS. DNA of the CDR3: TGTGCCAGCAGTGAAGACCGGGGGGCGCAAGGCTACACCTCC.

Note on this clonotype: A much larger clone sits a single nucleotide away, making a read error possible. The rearrangement joins TRBV10-1 to TRBJ2-1; D possibly corresponds to TRBD1 (5 bases). The length of the CDR3 is 12 residues. From germline, CDR1 is WNHNN and CDR2 SYGVQD (reference sequence). V was clipped by 8 bases and J by 5 bases, with 10 bases between them. CDR3 coding DNA: TGCGCCAGCGGTGGACATGACAATGAGCAGTTCTTC. Protein sequence: CASGGHDNEQFF.

About this clonotype itself: A single base separates this from a much larger clone, so it may be a read error. The final CDR3 position lacks the conserved phenylalanine or tryptophan, pointing to a likely read error. The CDR3 coding sequence is TGTGCCAGCAGCCAAGATGACAGGGTTGGAGAGACCCAGTACTAC. Translating gives CASSQDDRVGETQYY. This chain joins TRBV4-2 and TRBJ2-5; 7 positions match TRBD1. The CDR3 is 15 amino acids. V lost 0 bases, J lost 4 bases, and 5 bases stayed unmatched. Germline V gives CDR1 LGHNA, CDR2 YNFKEQ.

Concerning this clonotype: A read error may produce the germline difference seen at one junction end. The gene calls are TRBV5-5 and TRBJ2-1; TRBD2 aligns across 9 bases. From germline, CDR1 is SGHKS and CDR2 YYEKEE (reference sequence). This CDR3 has 15 amino acids. The CDR3 spells CASSLGLADYSEQFF. As DNA, the CDR3 is TGTGCCAGCAGCTTGGGACTAGCGGACTACAGTGAGCAGTTCTTC.

This clonotype has at least ten counts. The gene calls are TRBV6-6 and TRBJ2-7, with no clear D. CDR3 length: 15 residues. The V end lost 6 bases, the J end lost 3 bases, and 18 bases lay between the germline ends. Looked up from germline, CDR1 is MNHNY and CDR2 is SVGAGI (reference sequence). The CDR3 protein is CASSPFNRNNYEQYF. DNA of the CDR3: TGTGCCAGCAGCCCGTTTAACCGTAATAACTACGAGCAGTACTTC.

As for this clonotype: An end of the junction differs from the germline gene, which may be a read error. The V and J genes are TRBV29-1 and TRBJ2-5, with D perhaps TRBD1 (6 bases). The germline CDR1 and CDR2 sequences are SQVTM and ANQGSEA. The CDR3 consists of 13 residues. The CDR3 coding sequence is TGTAGCTTTGAACAGGGTAGAGGGGAGACCCAGTACTTC. It translates to CSFEQGRGETQYF. The entire variable domain, with the rest obtained from reference TRBV29-1 and TRBJ2-5, is as follows: SAVISQKPSRDICQRGTSLTIQCQVDSQVTMMFWYRQQPGQSLTLIATANQGSEATYESGFVIDKFPISRPNLTFSTLTVSNMSPEDSSIYLCSFEQGRGETQYFGPGTRLLVL.

Note on this clonotype: Given a much more abundant clone one base away, this may be a read error. This chain joins TRBV6-5 and TRBJ2-5; D ambiguous. Germline CDR1 is MNHEY and CDR2 is SVGAGI. This CDR3 comprises 12 residues. CDR3: CASSYGEETKYF. DNA for the CDR3: TGTGCCAGCAGTTACGGGGAAGAGACCAAGTACTTC.

Concerning this clonotype itself: As the CDR3 is not closed by the conserved phenylalanine or tryptophan, this likely results from a read error. The CDR3 spells CTISESRGQGTYEQYY. The CDR3 DNA sequence: TGTACCATCAGTGAGTCTCGGGGACAGGGGACCTACGAGCAGTACTAC. This sequence joins TRBV10-3 and TRBJ2-7, with 10 nucleotides matching TRBD1. The CDR3 contains 16 residues. CDR1 and CDR2 from the germline V gene are ENHRY and SYGVKD.

About this clonotype: A read error is possible here, since a much larger clone lies one base away. J is TRBJ2-1 and V is TRBV4-2, with TRBD2 as a possible D gene (7 bases). V was clipped by 1 base and J by 5 bases, with 9 bases between them. The length of the CDR3 is 14 residues. Germline CDR1 and CDR2: LGHNA and YNFKEQ. The CDR3 protein is CASSQAGGHNEQFF. In DNA, the CDR3 is TGTGCCAGCAGCCAAGCGGGGGGCCACAATGAGCAGTTCTTC.